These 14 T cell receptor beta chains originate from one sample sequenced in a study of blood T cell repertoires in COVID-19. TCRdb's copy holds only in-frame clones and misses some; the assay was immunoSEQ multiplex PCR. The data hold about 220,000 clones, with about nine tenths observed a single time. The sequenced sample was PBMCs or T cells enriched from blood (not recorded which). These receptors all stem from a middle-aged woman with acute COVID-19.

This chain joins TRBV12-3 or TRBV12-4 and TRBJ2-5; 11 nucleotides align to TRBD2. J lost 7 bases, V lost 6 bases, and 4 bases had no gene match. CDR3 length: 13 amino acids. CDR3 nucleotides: TGTGCCAGCAGCACCGGACTAGCGGGGACCCAGTACTTC. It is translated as CASSTGLAGTQYF.

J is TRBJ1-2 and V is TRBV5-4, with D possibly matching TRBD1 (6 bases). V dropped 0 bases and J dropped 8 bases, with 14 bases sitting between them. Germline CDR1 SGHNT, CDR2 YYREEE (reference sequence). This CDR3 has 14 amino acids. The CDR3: CASSLDLGARGYTF. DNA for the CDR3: TGTGCCAGCAGCTTGGATCTGGGGGCTCGGGGCTACACCTTC.

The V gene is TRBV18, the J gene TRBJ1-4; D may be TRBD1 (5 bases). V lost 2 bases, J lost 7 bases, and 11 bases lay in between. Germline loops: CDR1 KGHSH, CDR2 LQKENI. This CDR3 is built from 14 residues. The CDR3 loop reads CASSPATGVEKLFF. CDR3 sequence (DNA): TGTGCCAGCTCACCAGCAACAGGTGTTGAAAAACTGTTTTTT.

The CDR3 DNA is TGCGCCAGCAGCCATGGGACAGGGAACGAAAAACTGTTTTTT. Its protein is CASSHGTGNEKLFF. The J gene is TRBJ1-4, the V gene TRBV4-3, with 9 bases matching TRBD1. Trimming removed 3 bases from V and 8 bases from J; junction bases left unmatched: 4. Germline CDR1 is LGHNA and CDR2 is YSLEER. The CDR3 sequence is 14 residues long.

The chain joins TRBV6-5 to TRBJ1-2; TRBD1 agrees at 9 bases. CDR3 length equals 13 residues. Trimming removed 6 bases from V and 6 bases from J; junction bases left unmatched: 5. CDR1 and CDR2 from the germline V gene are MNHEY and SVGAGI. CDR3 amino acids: CASRTGGQNGYTF. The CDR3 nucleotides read TGTGCCAGCAGGACAGGGGGTCAGAATGGCTACACCTTC.

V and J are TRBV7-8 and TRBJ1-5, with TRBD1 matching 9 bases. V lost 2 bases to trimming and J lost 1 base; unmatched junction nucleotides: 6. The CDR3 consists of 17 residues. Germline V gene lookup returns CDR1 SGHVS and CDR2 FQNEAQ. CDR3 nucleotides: TGTGCCAGCAGCTTAATCCTAGGACAGGGGAGCAATCAGCCCCAGCATTTT. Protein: CASSLILGQGSNQPQHF.

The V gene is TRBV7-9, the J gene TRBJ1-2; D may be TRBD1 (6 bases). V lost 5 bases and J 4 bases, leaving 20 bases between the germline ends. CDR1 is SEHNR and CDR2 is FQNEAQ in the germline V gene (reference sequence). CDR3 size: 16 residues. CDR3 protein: CASSPYSGEEGYGYTF. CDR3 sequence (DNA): TGTGCCAGCAGCCCTTACTCAGGGGAAGAAGGCTATGGCTACACCTTC.

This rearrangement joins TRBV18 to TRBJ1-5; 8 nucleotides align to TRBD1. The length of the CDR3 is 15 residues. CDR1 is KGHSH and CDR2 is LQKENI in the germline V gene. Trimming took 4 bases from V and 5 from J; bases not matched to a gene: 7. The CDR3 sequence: CASSLSDREDQPQHF. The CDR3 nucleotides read TGTGCCAGCTCACTGTCGGACAGGGAGGATCAGCCCCAGCATTTT.

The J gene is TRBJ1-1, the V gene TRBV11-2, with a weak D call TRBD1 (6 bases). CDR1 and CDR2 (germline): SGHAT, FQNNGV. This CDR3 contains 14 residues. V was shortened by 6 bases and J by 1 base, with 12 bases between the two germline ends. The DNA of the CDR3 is TGTGCCAGCAGACTGGACAGCTCGAACACTGAAGCTTTCTTT. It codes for CASRLDSSNTEAFF.

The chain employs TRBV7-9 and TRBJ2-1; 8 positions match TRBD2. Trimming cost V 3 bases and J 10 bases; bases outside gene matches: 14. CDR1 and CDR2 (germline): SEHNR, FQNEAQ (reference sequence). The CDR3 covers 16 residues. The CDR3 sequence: CASSFWSSGGPWEQFF. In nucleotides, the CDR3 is TGTGCCAGCAGCTTTTGGTCCAGCGGGGGCCCCTGGGAGCAGTTCTTC.

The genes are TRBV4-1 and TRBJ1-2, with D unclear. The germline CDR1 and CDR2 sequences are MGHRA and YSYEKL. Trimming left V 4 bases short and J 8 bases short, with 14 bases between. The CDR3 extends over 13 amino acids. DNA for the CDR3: TGCGCCAGCAGCCCCTCGGATCTGCGGGGCTACACCTTC. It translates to CASSPSDLRGYTF.

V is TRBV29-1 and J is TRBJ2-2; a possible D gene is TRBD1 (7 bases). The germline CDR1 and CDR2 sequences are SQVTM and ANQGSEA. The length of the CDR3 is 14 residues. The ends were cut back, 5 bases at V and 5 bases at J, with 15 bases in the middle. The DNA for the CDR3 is TGCAGCGTTCGGGCAGGGGGAGGAACCGGGGAGCTGTTTTTT. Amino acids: CSVRAGGGTGELFF.

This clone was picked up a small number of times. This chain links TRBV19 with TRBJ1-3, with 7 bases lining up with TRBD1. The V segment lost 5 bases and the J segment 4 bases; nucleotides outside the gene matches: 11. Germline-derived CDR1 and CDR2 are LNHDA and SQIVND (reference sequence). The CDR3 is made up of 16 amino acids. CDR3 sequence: CASSRDRPGEGNTIYF. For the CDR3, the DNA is TGTGCCAGTAGTCGGGACAGACCAGGGGAAGGAAACACCATATATTTT.

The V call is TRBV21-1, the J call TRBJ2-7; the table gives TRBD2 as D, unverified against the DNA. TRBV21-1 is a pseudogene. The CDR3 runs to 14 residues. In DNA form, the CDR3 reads TGTGCCAGCAGCATTCTCCGCGGCTCCTACGAGCAGTACTTC. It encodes CASSILRGSYEQYF.